The source of this T cell receptor beta chain is a study of blood T cell repertoires in COVID-19. Study as a whole: The analysed material was cDNA or gDNA that came from T cells, B-cell-depleted T cells, or PBMCs.

The CDR3 runs to 12 residues. Germline CDR1 reads SNHLY; CDR2 reads FYNNEI. The V and J ends lost 9 bases and 5 bases respectively, with 13 bases between them. TCRdb's copy holds only in-frame clones and misses some; the assay was immunoSEQ multiplex PCR. Of fewer than 350,000 clones in the sample, around 89% were seen once. This chain uses TRBV2 with TRBJ1-2, with unresolved D. The sample comprised peripheral blood. The sequence was collected from a man aged 35-49 years with acute or convalescent COVID-19. CDR3 sequence (DNA): TGTGCCAGTAGCGGTGCCTCATATGGCTACACCTTC. Protein: CASSGASYGYTF. Looking up the rest from reference TRBV2 and TRBJ1-2 gives the full variable domain: EPEVTQTPSHQVTQMGQEVILRCVPISNHLYFYWYRQILGQKVEFLVSFYNNEISEKSEIFDDQFSVERPDGSNFTLKIRSTKLEDSAMYFCASSGASYGYTFGSGTRLTVV.